Below, 30 T cell receptor beta chains from the same sample are listed, as sequenced in a study of blood T cell repertoires in COVID-19. Libraries were prepared by immunoSEQ multiplex PCR; TCRdb keeps only in-frame clonotypes and omits some of them. The sample lists roughly 85,000 clones, 86% occurring once. What was sequenced was peripheral blood. These receptors came from a man aged 50 or older with active or convalescent COVID-19.

This chain uses TRBV29-1 with TRBJ2-1, with a weak D call TRBD1 (6 bases). Germline V lookup: CDR1 SQVTM, CDR2 ANQGSEA. Trimming removed 6 bases from V and 4 bases from J, with 19 bases in between. The CDR3 covers 15 residues. This CDR3 is CSVQKDSPIYNEQFF. CDR3 bases: TGCAGCGTCCAAAAGGACAGCCCCATATACAATGAGCAGTTCTTC.

This chain uses TRBV3-1 (or the pseudogene TRBV3-2) with TRBJ1-1; 12 bases fit TRBD1. V shed 3 bases and J 5 bases; nucleotides not matched to a gene: 13. This CDR3 is built from 18 residues. The V gene's germline CDR1 is LGHDT and CDR2 YNNKEL (reference sequence). The CDR3 loop is CASSHRLVGQGAYTEAFF. Here the CDR3 DNA reads TGTGCCAGCAGCCATCGTTTGGTGGGACAGGGGGCTTATACTGAAGCTTTCTTT.

The chain links TRBV2 to TRBJ1-1, with 7 bases that match TRBD1. J lost 4 bases, V lost 6 bases, and 5 bases had no gene match. In germline, CDR1 is SNHLY, CDR2 FYNNEI. CDR3 size: 13 residues. Written as DNA, the CDR3 is TGTGCCAGCAGGTACCCAGGGGGCACTGAAGCTTTCTTT. This encodes CASRYPGGTEAFF.

This clone has more than one count but fewer than ten. CDR3 region: CAWSVTAGLNYEQYF. In nucleotides, the CDR3 is TGTGCCTGGAGTGTGACAGCAGGTTTGAACTACGAGCAGTACTTC. The chain carries TRBV30 and TRBJ2-7, with D possibly matching TRBD1 (5 bases). Germline V gene lookup returns CDR1 GTSNPN and CDR2 SVGIG (reference sequence). Trimming removed 0 bases at V and 3 bases at J, with 15 bases between. This CDR3 comprises 15 residues.

V usage is TRBV7-9 and J usage is TRBJ2-5; the D gene is possibly TRBD2 (5 bases). CDR1 is SEHNR, CDR2 FQNEAQ, per germline (reference sequence). Trimming removed 2 bases at V and 1 base at J, with 8 bases between. This CDR3 region has 14 residues. CDR3: CASSLSGSQETQYF. In DNA form, the CDR3 reads TGTGCCAGCAGCTTAAGCGGCAGCCAAGAGACCCAGTACTTC.

The V gene is TRBV5-1, the J gene TRBJ2-2, with D possibly being TRBD2 (6 bases). The CDR3 has 15 residues. The V end was cut by 0 bases, the J end by 3 bases, with 9 bases between. The germline gives CDR1 SGHRS, CDR2 YFSETQ. The CDR3 DNA reads TGCGCCAGCAGCTTGGCGGAGGGATACACCGGGGAGCTGTTTTTT. It specifies CASSLAEGYTGELFF.

CDR3 amino acids: CASSLGGGPTDTQYF. In nucleotides, the CDR3 is TGTGCCAGCAGCTTGGGCGGGGGGCCGACAGATACGCAGTATTTT. The gene calls are TRBV5-6 and TRBJ2-3, with TRBD2 matching 8 bases. After removal of 0 bases from V and 3 bases from J, the junction contained 3 bases not matched to a gene. The CDR3 totals 15 residues. CDR1 SGHDT and CDR2 YYEEEE come from the germline V gene.

The rearrangement links TRBV29-1 to TRBJ1-2; TRBD1 matches at 7 bases. The CDR3 has 13 amino acids. Germline assignment: CDR1 SQVTM and CDR2 ANQGSEA. With V trimmed by 6 bases and J by 3 bases, 7 bases remained unmatched. The CDR3 region has the DNA TGCAGCGTAAGGGACAGTGGGGACTATGGCTACACCTTC. Its protein is CSVRDSGDYGYTF. The full variable domain, rest sourced from reference TRBV29-1 and TRBJ1-2, is SAVISQKPSRDICQRGTSLTIQCQVDSQVTMMFWYRQQPGQSLTLIATANQGSEATYESGFVIDKFPISRPNLTFSTLTVSNMSPEDSSIYLCSVRDSGDYGYTFGSGTRLTVV.

The chain uses TRBV6-5 and TRBJ2-5, with D perhaps matching TRBD2 (6 bases). V lost 6 bases to trimming and J lost 3 bases, with 14 bases between them. CDR1 is MNHEY, CDR2 SVGAGI, per germline. The CDR3 contains 14 residues. The CDR3 loop reads CASSSGERKETQYF. The CDR3, as DNA: TGTGCCAGCAGCTCGGGGGAGAGGAAAGAGACCCAGTACTTC.

Turning to this clone: In the same sample, other DNA sequences code for this CDR3. V and J are TRBV20-1 and TRBJ1-1; D not resolved. V lost 5 bases and J 2 bases, leaving 6 bases between the germline ends. From germline, CDR1 is DFQATT and CDR2 SNEGSKA (reference sequence). This CDR3 region has 11 residues. CDR3 DNA: TGCAGTGCTGCAGGAAACACTGAAGCTTTCTTT. Translating gives CSAAGNTEAFF.

The genes are TRBV28 and TRBJ1-2; TRBD1 matches 8 bases. Germline loops: CDR1 MDHEN, CDR2 SYDVKM. The CDR3 has 15 residues. The V segment lost 7 bases and the J segment 3 bases; nucleotides outside the gene matches: 10. The CDR3 here is CASKFTGGNDYGYTF. The CDR3 DNA sequence: TGTGCCAGCAAATTTACAGGGGGAAATGACTATGGCTACACCTTC.

This clone was observed once. The V and J genes are TRBV5-1 and TRBJ2-1; D might be TRBD2 (6 bases). The V end lost 1 base, the J end lost 2 bases, and 7 bases lay between the germline ends. This CDR3 is built from 14 residues. Germline loops: CDR1 SGHRS, CDR2 YFSETQ. The CDR3 reads CASSLTGAYNEQFF. The CDR3 DNA is TGCGCCAGCAGCTTGACGGGGGCCTACAATGAGCAGTTCTTC.

This clone was observed at least ten times. The V gene is TRBV21-1, the J gene TRBJ2-7; TRBD2 is taken as the D call from the table, unchecked against the DNA. TRBV21-1 is marked as a pseudogene. The CDR3 totals 16 residues. CDR3 DNA: TGTGCCAGCAGTCTTCACGACGCGGGAGTTTCCTACGAGCAGTACTTC. The encoded protein is CASSLHDAGVSYEQYF.

The V call is TRBV5-6, the J call TRBJ2-2, with D tentatively TRBD1 (5 bases). Per germline, CDR1 SGHDT and CDR2 YYEEEE. V was cut by 3 bases and J by 4 bases, with 16 bases left in between. The CDR3 is made up of 16 amino acids. CDR3 residues: CASSSDSPEFTGELFF. The CDR3, as DNA: TGTGCCAGCAGCTCTGACAGCCCCGAATTCACCGGGGAGCTGTTTTTT.

This clone was observed once. The chain combines TRBV30 with TRBJ1-4; D remains unclear. The CDR3 length is 16 residues. Germline V CDR1 and CDR2: GTSNPN, SVGIG (reference sequence). V was clipped by 2 bases and J by 4 bases, with 17 bases between them. The CDR3 DNA is TGTGCCTGGAGTAACAATGGGCAGCAGTTTAATGAAAAACTGTTTTTT. Residues: CAWSNNGQQFNEKLFF.

The rearrangement joins TRBV24-1 to TRBJ2-7, with 7 nucleotides matching TRBD2. Trimming removed 4 bases from V and 4 bases from J; junction bases left unmatched: 6. The CDR3 runs to 14 residues. In germline, CDR1 is KGHDR, CDR2 SFDVKD. The CDR3 DNA is TGTGCCACCAGTGAAGGCGGGAGCTTGTACGAGCAGTACTTC. Amino acids: CATSEGGSLYEQYF.

V gene TRBV19 combines with J gene TRBJ2-1; 11 bases agree with TRBD2. CDR3 length equals 17 residues. Germline V lookup: CDR1 LNHDA, CDR2 SQIVND (reference sequence). The V and J ends lost 1 base and 7 bases, in that order; junction bases with no gene match: 9. CDR3 loop: CASSIAFTSGGLNEQFF. The CDR3 coding sequence is TGTGCCAGTAGTATAGCGTTCACTAGCGGGGGTCTAAATGAGCAGTTCTTC.

This CDR3 is CASSLRTSGSDNEQFF. The CDR3 DNA sequence: TGTGCCAGCAGCTTAAGGACTAGCGGGAGTGACAATGAGCAGTTCTTC. This chain uses TRBV7-2 with TRBJ2-1, with 13 bases lining up with TRBD2. This CDR3 contains 16 residues. The trim removed 2 bases at V and 5 bases at J, leaving 3 bases unmatched. Germline V gives CDR1 SGHTA, CDR2 FQGNSA. The variable domain in full, with the rest retrieved from reference TRBV7-2 and TRBJ2-1, is GAGVSQSPSNKVTEKGKDVELRCDPISGHTALYWYRQSLGQGLEFLIYFQGNSAPDKSGLPSDRFSAERTGGSVSTLTIQRTQQEDSAVYLCASSLRTSGSDNEQFFGPGTRLTVL.

The chain links TRBV10-3 to TRBJ2-7, with a tentative D call TRBD2 (6 bases). The CDR3 consists of 15 residues. The V end lost 3 bases, the J end lost 6 bases, and 18 bases lay between the germline ends. Germline loops: CDR1 ENHRY, CDR2 SYGVKD. The CDR3 region has the DNA TGTGCCATCAGTGACTCGGGGGATGCCCAAGCCGAGCAGTACTTC. This codes for CAISDSGDAQAEQYF.

The J gene is TRBJ2-5, the V gene TRBV5-1, with 7 bases identical to TRBD1. This CDR3 comprises 14 residues. The germline gives CDR1 SGHRS, CDR2 YFSETQ. V was clipped by 4 bases and J by 1 base; unmatched bases: 4. DNA of the CDR3: TGCGCCAGCAGCCCGTACAGGGGCCAAGAGACCCAGTACTTC. Its protein is CASSPYRGQETQYF.

V is TRBV9 and J is TRBJ1-2, with 9 bases matching TRBD1. Germline lookup yields CDR1 SGDLS and CDR2 YYNGEE. V lost 0 bases to trimming and J lost 2 bases; unmatched junction nucleotides: 14. This CDR3 spans 19 amino acids. Here the CDR3 reads CASSVGISGTGISNYGYTF. For the CDR3, the DNA is TGTGCCAGCAGCGTAGGAATTTCTGGGACAGGGATTTCCAACTATGGCTACACCTTC.

The chain joins TRBV19 to TRBJ2-2, with TRBD2 matching 8 bases. Trimming cost V 3 bases and J 3 bases; bases outside gene matches: 6. The CDR3 is made up of 16 amino acids. Germline assignment: CDR1 LNHDA and CDR2 SQIVND (reference sequence). CDR3 coding DNA: TGTGCCAGTAGTATTAGCGGGGAGGGGTACACCGGGGAGCTGTTTTTT. Translated, it gives CASSISGEGYTGELFF.

This chain links TRBV7-2 with TRBJ1-1; 9 bases match TRBD1. This CDR3 comprises 15 residues. Germline-derived CDR1 and CDR2 are SGHTA and FQGNSA. The J segment lost 0 bases and the V segment lost 5 bases, leaving 4 bases of the junction unmatched. DNA for the CDR3: TGTGCCAGCAGCCTTGGACAGGGGATGAACACTGAAGCTTTCTTT. Amino acid sequence: CASSLGQGMNTEAFF.

This clone came up once. Its ends do not fully match the called genes, so a read error is possible. The chain carries TRBV5-1 and TRBJ2-3, with 10 bases matching TRBD1. The germline CDR1 and CDR2 sequences are SGHRS and YFSETQ. This CDR3 comprises 13 residues. DNA of the CDR3: TGCGCCAGCAGCTTGGAATACAGGGGGACAGGGGAGTTT. It encodes CASSLEYRGTGEF.

This clone was picked up one time. The chain joins TRBV18 to TRBJ2-3; 8 nucleotides line up with TRBD1. Trimming at V came to 6 bases and at J to 0 bases, leaving 14 bases not matched to a gene. CDR3 length: 18 residues. Germline assignment: CDR1 KGHSH and CDR2 LQKENI. CDR3 coding DNA: TGTGCCAGCTCGTTCGTCAGCACGGGACAGGCTAGCACAGATACGCAGTATTTT. Translating it yields CASSFVSTGQASTDTQYF. The whole variable domain, filled in from reference TRBV18 and TRBJ2-3, reads NAGVMQNPRHLVRRRGQEARLRCSPMKGHSHVYWYRQLPEEGLKFMVYLQKENIIDESGMPKERFSAEFPKEGPSILRIQQVVRGDSAAYFCASSFVSTGQASTDTQYFGPGTRLTVL.

The chain uses TRBV11-2 and TRBJ1-3; D possibly corresponds to TRBD1 (5 bases). Germline V gives CDR1 SGHAT, CDR2 FQNNGV. V was trimmed by 2 bases and J by 0 bases, leaving 8 bases between them. The CDR3 extends over 15 amino acids. Written as DNA, the CDR3 is TGTGCCAGCAGCTTACTCAGGGCCTCTGGAAACACCATATATTTT. Encoded protein: CASSLLRASGNTIYF.

The chain is built from TRBV27 and TRBJ2-1, with D possibly being TRBD1 (6 bases). The CDR3 covers 15 residues. V was shortened by 11 bases and J by 0 bases, with 17 bases between the two germline ends. The germline V gene has CDR1 MNHEY and CDR2 SMNVEV (reference sequence). DNA of the CDR3: TGTGCCGGAACAGGGTTTGCTCACTCCTACAATGAGCAGTTCTTC. As protein: CAGTGFAHSYNEQFF.

The rearrangement uses TRBV7-9 and TRBJ2-7, with 7 bases matching TRBD1. The length of the CDR3 is 16 residues. The V gene's germline CDR1 is SEHNR and CDR2 FQNEAQ (reference sequence). With 0 bases clipped from V and 3 bases from J, the junction kept 8 bases outside the gene matches. The CDR3 spells CASSLARYQGDYEQYF. The DNA of the CDR3 is TGTGCCAGCAGCTTAGCGCGGTATCAGGGGGACTACGAGCAGTACTTC.

The chain uses TRBV25-1 and TRBJ2-7; D unresolved. Per the germline V gene, CDR1 is MGHDK and CDR2 is SYGVNS. Trimming pared 9 bases from V and 3 bases from J, leaving 9 bases between. The CDR3 extends over 11 amino acids. CDR3 amino acids: CASAKLYEQYF. CDR3 sequence (DNA): TGTGCCAGTGCGAAGCTCTACGAGCAGTACTTC.

The J gene is TRBJ2-3, the V gene TRBV3-1 (or the pseudogene TRBV3-2); 9 positions agree with TRBD2. The V gene end was trimmed by 0 bases and the J gene end by 5 bases; junction bases not matched to a gene: 12. The CDR3 is 18 residues long. Germline V gene data show CDR1 as LGHDT and CDR2 as YNNKEL (reference sequence). This chain's CDR3 is CASSQDVAASGEGDTQYF. In nucleotides, the CDR3 is TGTGCCAGCAGCCAAGATGTCGCGGCTAGCGGGGAAGGAGATACGCAGTATTTT.